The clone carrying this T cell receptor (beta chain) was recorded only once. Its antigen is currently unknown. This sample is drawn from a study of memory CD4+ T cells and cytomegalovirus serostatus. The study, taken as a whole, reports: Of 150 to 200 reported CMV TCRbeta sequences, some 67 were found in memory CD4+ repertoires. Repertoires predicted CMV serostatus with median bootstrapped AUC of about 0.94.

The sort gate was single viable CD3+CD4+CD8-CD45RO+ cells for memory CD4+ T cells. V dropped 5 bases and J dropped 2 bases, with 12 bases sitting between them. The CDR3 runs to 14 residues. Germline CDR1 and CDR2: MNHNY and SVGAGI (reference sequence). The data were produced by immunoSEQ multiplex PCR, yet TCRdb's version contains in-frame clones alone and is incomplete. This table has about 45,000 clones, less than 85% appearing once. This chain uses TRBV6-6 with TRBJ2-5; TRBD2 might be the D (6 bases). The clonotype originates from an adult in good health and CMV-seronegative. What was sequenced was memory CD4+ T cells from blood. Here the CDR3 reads CASSPRDFQETQYF. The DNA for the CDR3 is TGTGCCAGCAGTCCCCGGGACTTTCAAGAGACCCAGTACTTC.